This TCR beta chain originates from a study of CD8+CD57+ T cells in acquired aplastic anemia. It was genomic DNA that served as the template for profiling TCR beta VDJ and CDR3. A single record per CDR3 protein comes from TCRdb applying MiXCR to the reads. The sample includes about 160,000 distinct CDR3 sequences, 70% to 80% seen only once; the top ten take approximately 48%. The patients chosen for sequencing had shown expansion of CD8+CD57+ cells (detected by flow cytometry). V was pared by 4 bases and J by 5 bases, with 12 bases of the junction left unmatched. Germline V gene lookup returns CDR1 KGHDR and CDR2 SFDVKD. This CDR3 is 17 amino acids long.

What was sequenced was sorted CD4+, CD8+, or CD8+CD57+ T cells (not recorded which) from PBMCs. The receptor comes from a human donor with aplastic anemia. The rearrangement joins TRBV24-1 to TRBJ1-4, with 7 positions matching TRBD1. In nucleotides, the CDR3 is TGTGCCACCAGTGACCGAGCTGGACAGGCAGGAAATGAAAAACTGTTTTTT. Translating gives CATSDRAGQAGNEKLFF.